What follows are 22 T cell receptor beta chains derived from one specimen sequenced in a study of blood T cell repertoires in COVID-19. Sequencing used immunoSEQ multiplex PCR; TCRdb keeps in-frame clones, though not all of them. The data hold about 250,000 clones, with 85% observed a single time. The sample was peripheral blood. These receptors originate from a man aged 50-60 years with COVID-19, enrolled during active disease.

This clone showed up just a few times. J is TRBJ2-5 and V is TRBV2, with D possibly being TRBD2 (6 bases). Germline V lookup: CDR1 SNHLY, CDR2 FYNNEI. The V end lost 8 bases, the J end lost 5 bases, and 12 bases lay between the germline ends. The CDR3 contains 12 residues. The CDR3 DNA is TGTGCCAGCTCGGCGGGGATGGAGACCCAGTACTTC. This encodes CASSAGMETQYF.

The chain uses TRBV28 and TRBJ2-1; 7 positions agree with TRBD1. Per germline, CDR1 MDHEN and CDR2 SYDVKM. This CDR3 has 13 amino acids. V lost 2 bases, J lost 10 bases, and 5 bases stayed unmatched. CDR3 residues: CASSLRGPREQFF. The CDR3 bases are TGTGCCAGCAGTTTAAGGGGGCCAAGGGAGCAGTTCTTC.

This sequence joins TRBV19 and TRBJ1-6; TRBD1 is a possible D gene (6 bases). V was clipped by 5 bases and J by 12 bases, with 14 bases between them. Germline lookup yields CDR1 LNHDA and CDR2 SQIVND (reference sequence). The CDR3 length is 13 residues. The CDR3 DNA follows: TGTGCCAGTAGTTCCAGTGGGGGCAGACCCCTCCACTTT. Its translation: CASSSSGGRPLHF. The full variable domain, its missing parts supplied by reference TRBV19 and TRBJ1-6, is DGGITQSPKYLFRKEGQNVTLSCEQNLNHDAMYWYRQDPGQGLRLIYYSQIVNDFQKGDIAEGYSVSREKKESFPLTVTSAQKNPTAFYLCASSSSGGRPLHFGNGTRLTVT.

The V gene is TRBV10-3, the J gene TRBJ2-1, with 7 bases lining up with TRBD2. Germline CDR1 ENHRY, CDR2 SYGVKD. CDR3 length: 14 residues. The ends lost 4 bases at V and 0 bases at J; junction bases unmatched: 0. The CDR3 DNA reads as TGTGCCATCAGTGGGGGGGGCTCCTACAATGAGCAGTTCTTC. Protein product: CAISGGGSYNEQFF.

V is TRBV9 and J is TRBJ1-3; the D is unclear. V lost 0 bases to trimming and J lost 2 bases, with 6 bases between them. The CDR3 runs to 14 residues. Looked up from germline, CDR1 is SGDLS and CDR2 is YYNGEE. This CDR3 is CASSVGGTGNTIYF. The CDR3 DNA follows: TGTGCCAGCAGCGTAGGAGGTACTGGAAACACCATATATTTT.

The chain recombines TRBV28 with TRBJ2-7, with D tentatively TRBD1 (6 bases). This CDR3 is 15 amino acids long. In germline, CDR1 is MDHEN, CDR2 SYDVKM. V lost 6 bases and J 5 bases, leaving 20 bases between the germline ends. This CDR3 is CASRNSGQISNEQYF. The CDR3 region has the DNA TGTGCCAGCAGGAATTCCGGACAGATCAGCAACGAGCAGTACTTC.

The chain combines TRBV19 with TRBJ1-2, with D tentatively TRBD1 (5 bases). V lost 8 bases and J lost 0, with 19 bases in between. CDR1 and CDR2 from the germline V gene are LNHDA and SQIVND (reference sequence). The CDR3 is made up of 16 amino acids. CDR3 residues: CASASRGWGTNYGYTF. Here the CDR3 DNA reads TGTGCCAGTGCAAGCCGGGGGTGGGGAACTAACTATGGCTACACCTTC. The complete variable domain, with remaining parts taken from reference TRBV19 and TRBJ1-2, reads DGGITQSPKYLFRKEGQNVTLSCEQNLNHDAMYWYRQDPGQGLRLIYYSQIVNDFQKGDIAEGYSVSREKKESFPLTVTSAQKNPTAFYLCASASRGWGTNYGYTFGSGTRLTVV.

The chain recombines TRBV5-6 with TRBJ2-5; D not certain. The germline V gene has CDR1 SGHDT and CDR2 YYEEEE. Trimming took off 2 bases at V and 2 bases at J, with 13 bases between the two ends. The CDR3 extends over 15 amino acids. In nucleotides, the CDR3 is TGTGCCAGCAGCTTAGTTCAGGCAGGTCAAGAGACCCAGTACTTC. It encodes CASSLVQAGQETQYF.

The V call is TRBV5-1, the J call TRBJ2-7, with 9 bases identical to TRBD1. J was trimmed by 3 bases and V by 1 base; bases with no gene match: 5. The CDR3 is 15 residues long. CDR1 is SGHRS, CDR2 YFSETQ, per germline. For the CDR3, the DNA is TGCGCCAGCAGCTTGTCCGGGACAGGGAACTACGAGCAGTACTTC. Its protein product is CASSLSGTGNYEQYF.

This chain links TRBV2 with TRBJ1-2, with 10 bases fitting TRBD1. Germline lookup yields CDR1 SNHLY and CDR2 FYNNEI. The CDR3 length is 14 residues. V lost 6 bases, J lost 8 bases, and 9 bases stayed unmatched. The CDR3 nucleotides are TGTGCCAGCAGATCCGGGACAGGGGTTCAGGGCTACACCTTC. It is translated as CASRSGTGVQGYTF. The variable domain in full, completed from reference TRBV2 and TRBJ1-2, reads EPEVTQTPSHQVTQMGQEVILRCVPISNHLYFYWYRQILGQKVEFLVSFYNNEISEKSEIFDDQFSVERPDGSNFTLKIRSTKLEDSAMYFCASRSGTGVQGYTFGSGTRLTVV.

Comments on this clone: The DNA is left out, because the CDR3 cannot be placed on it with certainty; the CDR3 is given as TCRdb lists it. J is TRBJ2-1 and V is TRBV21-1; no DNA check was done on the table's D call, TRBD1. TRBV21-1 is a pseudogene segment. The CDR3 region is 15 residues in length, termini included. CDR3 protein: CASSYPWAGGNEQFF.

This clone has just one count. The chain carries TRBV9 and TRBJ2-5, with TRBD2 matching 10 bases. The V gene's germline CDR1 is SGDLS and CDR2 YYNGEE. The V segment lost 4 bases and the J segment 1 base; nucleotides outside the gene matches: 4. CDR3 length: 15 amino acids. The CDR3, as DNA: TGTGCCAGCAGCTCAGCGGGGGGGTCCCAAGAGACCCAGTACTTC. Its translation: CASSSAGGSQETQYF. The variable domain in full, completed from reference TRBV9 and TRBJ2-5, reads DSGVTQTPKHLITATGQRVTLRCSPRSGDLSVYWYQQSLDQGLQFLIQYYNGEERAKGNILERFSAQQFPDLHSELNLSSLELGDSALYFCASSSAGGSQETQYFGPGTRLLVL.

CDR3: CASKSGDSPLHF. The CDR3 DNA reads TGTGCCAGCAAGTCAGGGGATTCACCCCTCCACTTT. The V gene is TRBV9, the J gene TRBJ1-6, with D possibly matching TRBD1 (6 bases). The CDR3 length is 12 residues. Trimming left V 6 bases short and J 8 bases short, with 9 bases between. In germline, CDR1 is SGDLS, CDR2 YYNGEE.

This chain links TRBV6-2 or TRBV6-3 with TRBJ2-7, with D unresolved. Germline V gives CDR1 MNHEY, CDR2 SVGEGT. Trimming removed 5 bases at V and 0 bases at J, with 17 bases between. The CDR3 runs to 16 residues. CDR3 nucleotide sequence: TGTGCCAGCAGTCGACTTCCTACCACACTCTCCTACGAGCAGTACTTC. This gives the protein CASSRLPTTLSYEQYF.

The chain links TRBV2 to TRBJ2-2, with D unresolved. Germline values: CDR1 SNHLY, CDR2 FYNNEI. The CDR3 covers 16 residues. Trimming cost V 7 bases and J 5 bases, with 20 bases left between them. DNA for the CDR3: TGTGCCAGCACGAATTCCCGCTATTTAAGTACCGGGGAGCTGTTTTTT. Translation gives CASTNSRYLSTGELFF.

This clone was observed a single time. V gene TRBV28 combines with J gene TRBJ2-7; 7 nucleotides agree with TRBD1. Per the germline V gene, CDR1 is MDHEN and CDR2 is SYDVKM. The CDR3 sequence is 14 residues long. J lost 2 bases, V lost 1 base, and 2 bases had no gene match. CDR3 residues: CASSLLTGAYEQYF. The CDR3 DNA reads TGTGCCAGCAGTTTATTAACAGGGGCCTACGAGCAGTACTTC.

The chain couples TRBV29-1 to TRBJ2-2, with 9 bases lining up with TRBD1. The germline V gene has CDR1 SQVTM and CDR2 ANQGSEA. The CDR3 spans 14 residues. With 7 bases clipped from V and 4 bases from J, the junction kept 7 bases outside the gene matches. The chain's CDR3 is CSGRTGVSTGELFF. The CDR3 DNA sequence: TGCAGCGGGAGGACAGGGGTGAGCACCGGGGAGCTGTTTTTT.

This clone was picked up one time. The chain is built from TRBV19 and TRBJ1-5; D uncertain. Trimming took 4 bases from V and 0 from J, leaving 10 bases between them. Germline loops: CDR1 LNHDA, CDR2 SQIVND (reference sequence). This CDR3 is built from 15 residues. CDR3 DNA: TGTGCCAGTAGTACTCCCCTCAGTAGCAATCAGCCCCAGCATTTT. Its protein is CASSTPLSSNQPQHF.

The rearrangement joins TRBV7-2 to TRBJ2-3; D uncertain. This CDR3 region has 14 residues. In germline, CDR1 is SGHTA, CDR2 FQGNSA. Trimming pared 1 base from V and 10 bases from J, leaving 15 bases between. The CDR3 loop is CASSLGGSKHAQYF. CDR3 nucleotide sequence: TGTGCCAGCAGCTTAGGCGGCTCTAAACATGCGCAGTATTTT. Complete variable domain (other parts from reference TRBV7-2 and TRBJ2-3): GAGVSQSPSNKVTEKGKDVELRCDPISGHTALYWYRQSLGQGLEFLIYFQGNSAPDKSGLPSDRFSAERTGGSVSTLTIQRTQQEDSAVYLCASSLGGSKHAQYFGPGTRLTVL.

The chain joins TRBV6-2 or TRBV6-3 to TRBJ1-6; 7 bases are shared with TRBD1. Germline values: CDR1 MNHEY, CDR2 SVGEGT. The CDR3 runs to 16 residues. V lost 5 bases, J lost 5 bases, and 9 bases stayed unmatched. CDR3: CASSTPWQGDNSPLHF. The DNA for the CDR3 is TGTGCCAGCAGTACCCCTTGGCAGGGGGATAATTCACCCCTCCACTTT.

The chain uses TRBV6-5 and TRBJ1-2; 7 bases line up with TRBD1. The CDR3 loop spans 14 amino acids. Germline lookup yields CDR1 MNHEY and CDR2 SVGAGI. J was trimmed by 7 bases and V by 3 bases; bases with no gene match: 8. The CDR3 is CASSYLEGAGGYTF. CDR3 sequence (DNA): TGTGCCAGCAGTTATTTGGAGGGGGCAGGTGGCTACACCTTC.

The CDR3 DNA reads TGCGCCAGCAGCATGACTAGCGGGGGGTCTTACGAGCAGTACTTC. This translates into CASSMTSGGSYEQYF. This chain connects TRBV4-1 to TRBJ2-7; 13 bases match TRBD2. With 5 bases clipped from V and 4 bases from J, the junction kept 5 bases outside the gene matches. CDR3 length: 15 residues. CDR1 is MGHRA and CDR2 is YSYEKL in the germline V gene.